These 26 T cell receptor beta chains came from one sample sequenced in a study of blood T cell repertoires in COVID-19. Sequenced by immunoSEQ multiplex PCR; TCRdb stores in-frame clones only, minus some. The sample yields roughly 190,000 clones, roughly 86% seen once. The specimen sequenced was peripheral blood. All receptors come from a woman aged 80 or older in a cohort sampled during active or convalescent COVID-19.

The rearrangement joins TRBV10-3 to TRBJ2-2; 8 nucleotides align to TRBD2. The CDR3 is 16 amino acids. Trimming at V came to 3 bases and at J to 5 bases, leaving 8 bases not matched to a gene. The germline V gene has CDR1 ENHRY and CDR2 SYGVKD. The CDR3 is CAISDTGGPGTGELFF. CDR3 nucleotides: TGTGCCATCAGTGATACGGGAGGGCCGGGGACCGGGGAGCTGTTTTTT.

The J gene is TRBJ1-4, the V gene TRBV6-2 or TRBV6-3, with D perhaps matching TRBD1 (5 bases). The CDR3 consists of 18 residues. Germline V CDR1 and CDR2: MNHEY, SVGEGT. Trimming took off 2 bases at V and 0 bases at J, with 16 bases between the two ends. CDR3: CASSYGHWTRSTNEKLFF. In nucleotides, the CDR3 is TGTGCCAGCAGTTACGGGCACTGGACACGCTCAACTAATGAAAAACTGTTTTTT.

The V and J genes are TRBV5-1 and TRBJ1-2; D remains unclear. With 5 bases removed from V and 3 bases from J, the gap between germline ends came to 11 bases. Germline lookup yields CDR1 SGHRS and CDR2 YFSETQ. This CDR3 is built from 13 residues. CDR3 sequence reads: CASSTPGDYGYTF. The CDR3 DNA follows: TGCGCCAGCAGTACACCCGGGGACTATGGCTACACCTTC. Based on the CDR3 plus reference TRBV5-1 and TRBJ1-2, the full variable domain is KAGVTQTPRYLIKTRGQQVTLSCSPISGHRSVSWYQQTPGQGLQFLFEYFSETQRNKGNFPGRFSGRQFSNSRSEMNVSTLELGDSALYLCASSTPGDYGYTFGSGTRLTVV.

The chain recombines TRBV5-1 with TRBJ2-5, with TRBD2 matching over 9 bases. V lost 3 bases and J lost 5; bases outside the gene matches: 11. Germline-derived CDR1 and CDR2 are SGHRS and YFSETQ. The CDR3 extends over 16 amino acids. CDR3 sequence reads: CASSSTVSGSGETQYF. The CDR3 DNA reads as TGCGCCAGCAGCTCTACTGTTAGCGGGAGCGGGGAGACCCAGTACTTC.

The chain links TRBV7-2 to TRBJ2-7; D gene uncertain. Germline CDR1 SGHTA, CDR2 FQGNSA. There are 14 residues in the CDR3. Trimming left V 5 bases short and J 6 bases short, with 17 bases between. The CDR3 loop reads CASSPESRSREQYF. The CDR3 DNA sequence: TGTGCCAGCAGCCCCGAGTCTCGCTCCCGCGAGCAGTACTTC.

The rearrangement links TRBV21-1 to TRBJ2-3; the table gives TRBD2 as D, unverified against the DNA. TRBV21-1 is reported as a pseudogene. The CDR3 covers 15 residues. The DNA of the CDR3 is TGTGCCAGCAGCAAAGGGGCGGGAGGGCCGGATACGCAGTATTTT. Protein product: CASSKGAGGPDTQYF.

This clone has a handful of counts. This rearrangement joins TRBV20-1 to TRBJ2-3; D is unresolved. The CDR3 contains 17 residues. The germline gives CDR1 DFQATT, CDR2 SNEGSKA (reference sequence). V lost 3 bases to trimming and J lost 0 bases, with 19 bases between them. CDR3 nucleotides: TGCAGTGCTAGTCCGCTGTATCTGGAGTCTAGCACAGATACGCAGTATTTT. Amino acid sequence: CSASPLYLESSTDTQYF.

The rearrangement joins TRBV27 to TRBJ1-2, with 10 bases that match TRBD1. CDR3 length: 13 amino acids. After removal of 3 bases from V and 7 bases from J, the junction contained 2 bases not matched to a gene. Per germline, CDR1 MNHEY and CDR2 SMNVEV (reference sequence). The CDR3 spells CASSLGQGFGYTF. CDR3 in DNA: TGTGCCAGCAGTTTGGGACAGGGGTTTGGCTACACCTTC.

The chain joins TRBV2 to TRBJ1-1, with unresolved D. Trimming took 5 bases from V and 5 from J, leaving 12 bases between them. Per germline, CDR1 SNHLY and CDR2 FYNNEI. This CDR3 comprises 13 residues. CDR3 DNA sequence: TGTGCCAGCAGTCCCTGGAGCACAACTGAAGCTTTCTTT. The encoded protein is CASSPWSTTEAFF.

V and J are TRBV4-3 and TRBJ2-3; 8 nucleotides match TRBD1. V was clipped by 4 bases and J by 5 bases; unmatched bases: 5. CDR3 length: 14 residues. Per germline, CDR1 LGHNA and CDR2 YSLEER. The CDR3 spells CASSRGQGRDTQYF. In DNA form, the CDR3 reads TGCGCCAGCAGCCGCGGACAGGGACGAGATACGCAGTATTTT.

In this sample, this clone turned up once. J is TRBJ1-2 and V is TRBV15, with 10 bases lining up with TRBD1. This CDR3 is built from 19 residues. Germline V lookup: CDR1 LNHNV, CDR2 YYDKDF (reference sequence). V was clipped by 0 bases and J by 2 bases; unmatched bases: 12. CDR3 bases: TGTGCCACCAGCAGAGATCACCTGTCCCGGGACAGGGGAAACTATGGCTACACCTTC. Residues: CATSRDHLSRDRGNYGYTF. The full variable domain, completed using reference TRBV15 and TRBJ1-2, is DAMVIQNPRYQVTQFGKPVTLSCSQTLNHNVMYWYQQKSSQAPKLLFHYYDKDFNNEADTPDNFQSRRPNTSFCFLDIRSPGLGDTAMYLCATSRDHLSRDRGNYGYTFGSGTRLTVV.

The chain carries TRBV19 and TRBJ1-5, with TRBD1 matching over 10 bases. This CDR3 comprises 16 residues. Per germline, CDR1 LNHDA and CDR2 SQIVND (reference sequence). Trimming took 6 bases from V and 1 from J; bases not matched to a gene: 6. The CDR3 region is CASRDRGVGSNQPQHF. The CDR3 DNA sequence: TGTGCCAGTAGGGACAGGGGGGTGGGGAGCAATCAGCCCCAGCATTTT.

The V call is TRBV7-8, the J call TRBJ2-7; D unclear. The germline V gene encodes CDR1 SGHVS and CDR2 FQNEAQ. V lost 5 bases and J 6 bases, leaving 8 bases between the germline ends. This CDR3 has 11 amino acids. CDR3 coding DNA: TGTGCCAGCAGCATCTACGGCGAGCAGTACTTC. Amino acids: CASSIYGEQYF.

The gene calls are TRBV28 and TRBJ1-2; 9 nucleotides align to TRBD1. Germline CDR1 and CDR2: MDHEN and SYDVKM. Unmatched junction bases numbered 9, after V lost 5 bases and J lost 5 bases. The CDR3 contains 15 residues. CDR3 DNA: TGTGCCAGCAGTAGTACAGGGGGCGCAGATTATGGCTACACCTTC. Its translation: CASSSTGGADYGYTF.

V gene TRBV9 combines with J gene TRBJ2-1, with 7 nucleotides matching TRBD2. With 0 bases clipped from V and 4 bases from J, the junction kept 4 bases outside the gene matches. The CDR3 consists of 15 residues. Germline lookup yields CDR1 SGDLS and CDR2 YYNGEE. As DNA, the CDR3 is TGTGCCAGCAGCGTAGGGGCGGGAGTATACAATGAGCAGTTCTTC. It is translated as CASSVGAGVYNEQFF.

The chain carries TRBV27 and TRBJ1-2; D ambiguous. The CDR3 is 13 amino acids. V gave up 2 bases and J gave up 5 bases, with 9 bases separating them. CDR1 and CDR2 (germline): MNHEY, SMNVEV (reference sequence). CDR3 DNA sequence: TGTGCCAGCAGTTTAGGGAGGGCTTATGGCTACACCTTC. Its protein product is CASSLGRAYGYTF.

V and J are TRBV6-5 and TRBJ1-2, with 7 bases fitting TRBD1. V lost 5 bases, J lost 4 bases, and 10 bases stayed unmatched. The CDR3 covers 15 residues. Germline CDR1 and CDR2: MNHEY and SVGAGI. This chain's CDR3 is CASSRDRAWGYGYTF. The CDR3 DNA sequence: TGTGCCAGCAGTCGCGACAGGGCGTGGGGCTATGGCTACACCTTC.

This clone was detected only once. The chain recombines TRBV5-4 with TRBJ2-5; 10 bases match TRBD1. The germline gives CDR1 SGHNT, CDR2 YYREEE (reference sequence). The CDR3 is made up of 14 amino acids. With V trimmed by 4 bases and J by 3 bases, 3 bases remained unmatched. The CDR3 region has the DNA TGTGCCAGCAGCCCAGGACAGGGGGAAGAGACCCAGTACTTC. This codes for CASSPGQGEETQYF. The full variable domain, completed using reference TRBV5-4 and TRBJ2-5, is ETGVTQSPTHLIKTRGQQVTLRCSSQSGHNTVSWYQQALGQGPQFIFQYYREEENGRGNFPPRFSGLQFPNYSSELNVNALELDDSALYLCASSPGQGEETQYFGPGTRLLVL.

The chain has TRBV10-3 and TRBJ1-2, with 10 nucleotides matching TRBD1. Germline V CDR1 and CDR2: ENHRY, SYGVKD. This CDR3 has 13 amino acids. The V gene end was trimmed by 4 bases and the J gene end by 7 bases; junction bases not matched to a gene: 3. The CDR3 DNA follows: TGTGCCATCAGTGGACAGGGGGCTCGTGGCTACACCTTC. Its translation is CAISGQGARGYTF.

The chain combines TRBV14 with TRBJ1-1; D unresolved. The CDR3 contains 13 residues. The germline gives CDR1 SGHDN, CDR2 FVKESK. The V gene lost 2 bases and the J gene lost 5 bases, with 9 bases spanning the gap. As DNA, the CDR3 is TGTGCCAGCAGCCAAAATAAATTGACTGAAGCTTTCTTT. This gives the protein CASSQNKLTEAFF.

The V and J genes are TRBV21-1 and TRBJ1-4; the DNA was not used to check the table's D call, TRBD1. TRBV21-1 is noted as a pseudogene. There are 16 residues in the CDR3. The CDR3 DNA reads as TGTGCCAGCAGCAAACAGGACAGCGTTGCCTATGAAAAACTGTTTTTT. It encodes CASSKQDSVAYEKLFF.

This clone occurred once. This chain connects TRBV5-1 to TRBJ2-3; 7 bases are a match to TRBD2. This CDR3 is 14 amino acids long. Germline loops: CDR1 SGHRS, CDR2 YFSETQ. Losses at the gene ends were 4 bases for V and 2 bases for J; bases not matched to a gene: 4. In nucleotides, the CDR3 is TGCGCCAGCAGCCCCAGCGGGAACACAGATACGCAGTATTTT. Its translation is CASSPSGNTDTQYF.

The CDR3 bases are TGTGCCAGTAGCACGGGACAGGGATGGCAGCCCCAGCATTTT. It translates to CASSTGQGWQPQHF. V and J are TRBV19 and TRBJ1-5, with 9 bases fitting TRBD1. Trimming took 6 bases from V and 7 from J; bases not matched to a gene: 7. This CDR3 has 14 amino acids. Germline values: CDR1 LNHDA, CDR2 SQIVND (reference sequence).

The CDR3 DNA follows: TGTGCCAGTAGCACAAGACAAAACACTGAAGCTTTCTTT. Translating gives CASSTRQNTEAFF. The chain links TRBV19 to TRBJ1-1; D is ambiguous. Germline V gene lookup returns CDR1 LNHDA and CDR2 SQIVND (reference sequence). The CDR3 is made up of 13 amino acids. V was pared by 6 bases and J by 2 bases, with 10 bases between.

J is TRBJ1-1 and V is TRBV19, with 7 bases that match TRBD1. In germline, CDR1 is LNHDA, CDR2 SQIVND (reference sequence). J gave up 5 bases and V 4 bases, and 13 bases lay outside the gene matches. The CDR3 sequence is 16 residues long. The CDR3 sequence is CASSRRGGRVETEAFF. The CDR3 DNA follows: TGTGCCAGTAGTAGGCGAGGGGGCAGGGTAGAAACTGAAGCTTTCTTT. Drawing the rest from reference TRBV19 and TRBJ1-1, the complete variable domain is DGGITQSPKYLFRKEGQNVTLSCEQNLNHDAMYWYRQDPGQGLRLIYYSQIVNDFQKGDIAEGYSVSREKKESFPLTVTSAQKNPTAFYLCASSRRGGRVETEAFFGQGTRLTVV.

V is TRBV6-2 or TRBV6-3 and J is TRBJ2-7; 9 positions match TRBD1. In germline, CDR1 is MNHEY, CDR2 SVGEGT. Trimming at V came to 6 bases and at J to 6 bases, leaving 6 bases not matched to a gene. The CDR3 extends over 13 amino acids. This chain's CDR3 is CASSQTGGGEQYV. In DNA form, the CDR3 reads TGTGCCAGCAGCCAGACAGGGGGTGGCGAGCAGTACGTC.